What follows describes a single T cell receptor (beta chain). Reverse transcribing all isolated RNA meant expressed TCRB transcripts were sequenced. TCRdb's copy holds only in-frame clones and misses some; the assay was immunoSEQ multiplex PCR. The repertoire holds 850,000 to 900,000 clones, with roughly 17% as singletons. The data stem from a study of beta chain features in type 1 diabetes. The V gene's germline CDR1 is SGHTA and CDR2 FQGNSA. This CDR3 has 14 residues. The V and J ends lost 1 base and 4 bases respectively, with 10 bases between them. The TCR was taken from a young woman in good health. The sample comprised naive CD4+ T cells from blood. This rearrangement joins TRBV7-2 to TRBJ1-1; no firm D call. Here the CDR3 DNA reads TGTGCCAGCAGCTTAGGGGCCCCTAGCACTGAAGCTTTCTTT. This codes for CASSLGAPSTEAFF.